This TCR beta chain is drawn from a study of T cell responses to AZD1222 COVID-19 vaccine. Study-level results: Nearly half of spike-specific TCRs reportedly go after variant regions that carry no mutations. Repertoire collection took place solely once the T cell response had peaked. Mostly white British, mostly female donors; authors suggested clonal diversity may be underestimated. An increase in Spike-specific TCR breadth and depth was observed after two AZD1222 doses.

Comments on this clone: Its specificity is not known.

The assay was immunoSEQ multiplex PCR, and TCRdb's table has in-frame clones only and misses some. The table records around 170,000 clones, about nine tenths of them present only once. J was trimmed by 4 bases and V by 4 bases; bases with no gene match: 16. CDR1 is SGHDN and CDR2 is FVKESK in the germline V gene. CDR3 length: 18 residues. The chain is built from TRBV14 and TRBJ2-5, with TRBD2 identical over 9 bases. The clonotype comes from an adult who received the AZD1222 COVID-19 vaccine. Sequencing used peripheral blood, obtained 28 days after the second AZD1222 dose. The CDR3 sequence: CASSLLLGLAGMGETQYF. CDR3 DNA: TGTGCCAGCAGCCTACTGTTAGGGCTAGCGGGAATGGGAGAGACCCAGTACTTC.